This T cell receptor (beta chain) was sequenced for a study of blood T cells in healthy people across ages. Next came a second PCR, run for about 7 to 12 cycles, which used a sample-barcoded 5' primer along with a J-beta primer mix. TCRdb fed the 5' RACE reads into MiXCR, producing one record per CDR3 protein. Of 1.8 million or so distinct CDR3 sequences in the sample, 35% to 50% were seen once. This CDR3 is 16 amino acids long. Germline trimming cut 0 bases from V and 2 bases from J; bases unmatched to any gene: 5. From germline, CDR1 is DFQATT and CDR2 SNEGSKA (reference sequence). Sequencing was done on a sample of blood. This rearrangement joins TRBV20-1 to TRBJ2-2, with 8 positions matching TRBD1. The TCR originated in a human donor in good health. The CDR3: CSARDTGGPNTGELFF. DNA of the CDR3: TGCAGTGCTAGAGATACAGGGGGGCCTAACACCGGGGAGCTGTTTTTT.